Below, 27 T cell receptor beta chains from the same sample are listed, as sequenced in a study of T cells after yellow fever vaccination. Using its own MiXCR run on the 5' RACE reads, TCRdb lists one record per CDR3 protein. The table includes hundreds of thousands of distinct CDR3 sequences, roughly 6.1% detected once. The sequences come from PBMCs, collected 5 days after the yellow fever booster vaccination. The receptors were gathered from a man aged 25-40 years who received the YFV17D yellow fever vaccine.

The CDR3 nucleotides read TGTGCCAGCAGTGACCCCCCCTACGAGCAGTACTTC. Translated: CASSDPPYEQYF. This sequence joins TRBV25-1 and TRBJ2-7; no definite D call. V lost 3 bases to trimming and J lost 2 bases, with 5 bases between them. Germline V gene sequence: CDR1 MGHDK, CDR2 SYGVNS. The CDR3 sequence is 12 residues long.

This clonotype was observed many times. The V call is TRBV7-2, the J call TRBJ2-1; D is uncertain. The V end was cut by 5 bases, the J end by 0 bases, with 14 bases between. Germline V gene data show CDR1 as SGHTA and CDR2 as FQGNSA. CDR3 length: 16 residues. The CDR3 nucleotides read TGTGCCAGCAGCCCCTCGGTGGTGAGCTCCTACAATGAGCAGTTCTTC. Its protein product is CASSPSVVSSYNEQFF.

The gene calls are TRBV4-3 and TRBJ2-1, with 10 bases aligning to TRBD2. This CDR3 spans 16 amino acids. CDR1 and CDR2 (germline): LGHNA, YSLEER. Unmatched junction bases numbered 3, after V lost 0 bases and J lost 4 bases. The CDR3 loop is CASSQEASGGYNEQFF. The CDR3 nucleotides are TGCGCCAGCAGCCAAGAAGCTAGCGGGGGATACAATGAGCAGTTCTTC.

This sequence joins TRBV3-1 and TRBJ1-6; no firm D call. Between the trimmed V and J ends, which lost 2 bases and 10 bases, there was a span of 9 bases. In germline, CDR1 is LGHDT, CDR2 YNNKEL (reference sequence). The CDR3 length is 13 residues. The CDR3 loop is CASSQRTESPLHF. The CDR3 coding sequence is TGTGCCAGCAGCCAACGGACCGAATCACCCCTCCACTTT. Using reference TRBV3-1 and TRBJ1-6 for the parts outside the CDR3, the full variable domain is DTAVSQTPKYLVTQMGNDKSIKCEQNLGHDTMYWYKQDSKKFLKIMFSYNNKELIINETVPNRFSPKSPDKAHLNLHINSLELGDSAVYFCASSQRTESPLHFGNGTRLTVT.

Many counts were recorded for this clonotype. The junction departs from the called germline gene at one end, perhaps through a read error. The chain carries TRBV10-2 and TRBJ2-7; tentative D call: TRBD2 (5 bases). Germline-derived CDR1 and CDR2 are WSHSY and SAAADI. CDR3 length: 13 amino acids. CDR3 bases: TGTGCCAGCAGCGGCGGGTCCTCCTACGAGCAGTACTTC. Its protein is CASSGGSSYEQYF.

Many counts were recorded for this clonotype. This chain joins TRBV27 and TRBJ2-1; 16 bases match TRBD2. With 6 bases clipped from V and 8 bases from J, the junction kept 4 bases outside the gene matches. Germline CDR1 and CDR2: MNHEY and SMNVEV (reference sequence). This CDR3 spans 15 amino acids. The CDR3 DNA sequence: TGTGCCAGCAGGCAGGGACTAGCGGGAGGGTATGAGCAGTTCTTC. Translating gives CASRQGLAGGYEQFF.

This clonotype was seen at least ten times. This chain connects TRBV5-1 to TRBJ2-3, with unresolved D. This CDR3 region has 11 residues. Per the germline V gene, CDR1 is SGHRS and CDR2 is YFSETQ. The V end was cut by 4 bases, the J end by 13 bases, with 13 bases between. CDR3 DNA sequence: TGCGCCAGCAGCCCCGGGTCTGGGGAGTATTTT. This codes for CASSPGSGEYF.

The gene calls are TRBV29-1 and TRBJ2-7; possibly TRBD1 or TRBD2 for D (5 bases each). Trimming took off 6 bases at V and 5 bases at J, with 11 bases between the two ends. In germline, CDR1 is SQVTM, CDR2 ANQGSEA. This CDR3 is 11 amino acids long. The CDR3 reads CSVGDLNEQYF. CDR3 in DNA: TGCAGCGTAGGGGACCTCAACGAGCAGTACTTC.

The chain recombines TRBV7-3 with TRBJ2-7; 7 bases are shared with TRBD1. The CDR3 is made up of 15 amino acids. The germline V gene encodes CDR1 SGHTA and CDR2 FQGTGA. With 4 bases clipped from V and 4 bases from J, the junction kept 10 bases outside the gene matches. In DNA, the CDR3 is TGTGCCAGCAGCTCCTCTTGGGACAGAAAGTACGAGCAGTACTTC. It is translated as CASSSSWDRKYEQYF.

This clonotype was counted only a few times. The chain combines TRBV9 with TRBJ2-2; 8 bases match TRBD2. The germline V gene has CDR1 SGDLS and CDR2 YYNGEE. The CDR3 is 17 residues long. V gave up 0 bases and J gave up 6 bases; unmatched junction bases: 10. The DNA for the CDR3 is TGTGCCAGCAGCGTAGCTCACGGGAGGGCCATTGCCGGGGAGCTGTTTTTT. Translation gives CASSVAHGRAIAGELFF. The whole variable domain, filled in from reference TRBV9 and TRBJ2-2, reads DSGVTQTPKHLITATGQRVTLRCSPRSGDLSVYWYQQSLDQGLQFLIQYYNGEERAKGNILERFSAQQFPDLHSELNLSSLELGDSALYFCASSVAHGRAIAGELFFGEGSRLTVL.

In this sample, this clonotype turned up many times. This chain connects TRBV7-2 to TRBJ2-7, with D maybe TRBD2 (6 bases). CDR3 length: 14 amino acids. With 6 bases removed from V and 0 bases from J, the gap between germline ends came to 12 bases. Looked up from germline, CDR1 is SGHTA and CDR2 is FQGNSA. The CDR3 DNA is TGTGCCAGCAGGAGCGGGTCGCTCTCCTACGAGCAGTACTTC. It encodes CASRSGSLSYEQYF.

This clonotype was counted many times. The chain employs TRBV20-1 and TRBJ1-1; TRBD1 is a possible D gene (5 bases). The CDR3 is made up of 12 amino acids. In germline, CDR1 is DFQATT, CDR2 SNEGSKA (reference sequence). V lost 1 base, J lost 12 bases, and 15 bases lay in between. CDR3 region: CSARAQGMRSFF. The CDR3 DNA sequence: TGCAGTGCTAGAGCTCAGGGAATGAGGTCTTTCTTT.

The chain uses TRBV12-3 or TRBV12-4 and TRBJ1-3, with D tentatively TRBD1 (6 bases). Trimming took 2 bases from V and 6 from J, leaving 11 bases between them. This CDR3 contains 14 residues. The CDR3 DNA follows: TGTGCCAGCAGTTTACAGGGGCGGCTAAACACCATATATTTT. This translates into CASSLQGRLNTIYF.

This clonotype was counted a few times. The V and J genes are TRBV7-2 and TRBJ2-5; 13 bases map to TRBD2. Germline V CDR1 and CDR2: SGHTA, FQGNSA. The CDR3 spans 15 residues. Trimming removed 5 bases from V and 9 bases from J; junction bases left unmatched: 9. The CDR3 nucleotides read TGTGCCAGCAGCCCCGGACTAGCGGGAGAGGGGGCCCAGTACTTC. The encoded protein is CASSPGLAGEGAQYF.

Many counts were recorded for this clonotype. This rearrangement joins TRBV6-1 to TRBJ2-5; TRBD2 aligns across 10 bases. Looked up from germline, CDR1 is MNHNS and CDR2 is SASEGT. Trimming took 7 bases from V and 2 from J; bases not matched to a gene: 7. There are 15 residues in the CDR3. The CDR3 DNA is TGTGCCAGCAAAGCCGGGACTAGCGTTCAAGAGACCCAGTACTTC. Translating gives CASKAGTSVQETQYF.

This clonotype was observed a handful of times. The gene calls are TRBV12-3 or TRBV12-4 and TRBJ1-1; D is undetermined. Trimming removed 7 bases from V and 2 bases from J, with 14 bases in between. This CDR3 comprises 14 residues. The CDR3 DNA follows: TGTGCCAGCATCCCTGTGGGTGCCAACACTGAAGCTTTCTTT. This translates into CASIPVGANTEAFF.

This clonotype came up a few times. The chain has TRBV7-2 and TRBJ1-5; 7 bases fit TRBD1. Unmatched junction bases numbered 3, after V lost 3 bases and J lost 4 bases. The germline CDR1 and CDR2 sequences are SGHTA and FQGNSA. This CDR3 has 14 residues. CDR3 in amino acids: CASSLGQWNQPQHF. The CDR3 coding sequence is TGTGCCAGCAGCTTGGGACAGTGGAATCAGCCCCAGCATTTT.

V is TRBV5-1 and J is TRBJ2-1, with unresolved D. V was shortened by 2 bases and J by 0 bases, with 12 bases between the two germline ends. CDR1 SGHRS and CDR2 YFSETQ come from the germline V gene. The CDR3 spans 16 residues. CDR3 bases: TGCGCCAGCAGCTTTTCAGCGCATGCCTCCTACAATGAGCAGTTCTTC. Protein: CASSFSAHASYNEQFF.

V gene TRBV7-8 combines with J gene TRBJ2-7; 10 bases map to TRBD2. The CDR3 has 15 amino acids. V dropped 5 bases and J dropped 0; count of bases not matched to a gene: 4. The germline V gene encodes CDR1 SGHVS and CDR2 FQNEAQ. DNA for the CDR3: TGTGCCAGCAGCGTACTAGCGGGGACCTCCTACGAGCAGTACTTC. This codes for CASSVLAGTSYEQYF.

The V gene is TRBV20-1, the J gene TRBJ2-7; the D call may be TRBD1 or TRBD2 (5 bases each). The CDR3 is 13 amino acids. V was shortened by 7 bases and J by 0 bases, with 13 bases between the two germline ends. Looked up from germline, CDR1 is DFQATT and CDR2 is SNEGSKA (reference sequence). The CDR3 here is CSESGGGSYEQYF. In DNA form, the CDR3 reads TGCAGTGAGAGCGGTGGGGGCTCCTACGAGCAGTACTTC.

This chain connects TRBV24-1 to TRBJ2-1, with D perhaps matching TRBD2 (6 bases). V gave up 4 bases and J gave up 5 bases, with 11 bases separating them. Germline loops: CDR1 KGHDR, CDR2 SFDVKD. CDR3 length: 14 residues. The CDR3 DNA reads as TGTGCCACCAGTGACCCGGGACTTAACAATGAGCAGTTCTTC. Translated, it gives CATSDPGLNNEQFF.

In its sample, this clonotype was seen a few times. The J gene is TRBJ2-7, the V gene TRBV12-3 or TRBV12-4; 12 bases line up with TRBD1. CDR3 size: 14 residues. Trimming at V came to 5 bases and at J to 7 bases, leaving 6 bases not matched to a gene. CDR3 loop: CASSPGTGGWEQYF. CDR3 coding DNA: TGTGCCAGCAGTCCCGGGACAGGGGGCTGGGAGCAGTACTTC.

This clonotype came up a few times. This chain joins TRBV25-1 and TRBJ2-1; no reliable D call. This CDR3 is built from 11 residues. The V gene lost 5 bases and the J gene lost 9 bases, with 8 bases spanning the gap. Looked up from germline, CDR1 is MGHDK and CDR2 is SYGVNS. The CDR3 spells CASSQIGEQFF. In DNA form, the CDR3 reads TGTGCCAGCAGTCAGATCGGTGAGCAGTTCTTC.

The V call is TRBV7-2, the J call TRBJ2-2; 11 nucleotides line up with TRBD2. V was pared by 5 bases and J by 1 base, with 6 bases of the junction left unmatched. The CDR3 runs to 17 residues. Germline loops: CDR1 SGHTA, CDR2 FQGNSA. CDR3 nucleotides: TGTGCCAGCAGCCCCGGTGGACTAGCGGGGAACACCGGGGAGCTGTTTTTT. Amino acids: CASSPGGLAGNTGELFF.

Many counts were recorded for this clonotype. The chain joins TRBV6-2 or TRBV6-3 to TRBJ2-7, with 10 bases that match TRBD1. This CDR3 is built from 15 residues. V shed 6 bases, J shed 3 bases, and the junction held 8 bases outside the gene matches. Looked up from germline, CDR1 is MNHEY and CDR2 is SVGEGT. The CDR3 is CASSRPGQGIYEQYF. The CDR3 DNA reads TGTGCCAGCAGCCGACCGGGACAGGGGATCTACGAGCAGTACTTC.

Ten or more counts support this clonotype. The chain couples TRBV3-1 to TRBJ1-6; 8 bases align to TRBD1. Germline V gives CDR1 LGHDT, CDR2 YNNKEL (reference sequence). Trimming took 5 bases from V and 12 from J; bases not matched to a gene: 15. The length of the CDR3 is 16 residues. The CDR3 nucleotides read TGTGCCAGCAGCTCGGGGACCGGGACAGGCCACAAACCCCTCCACTTT. This gives the protein CASSSGTGTGHKPLHF. Filled out from reference TRBV3-1 and TRBJ1-6, the complete variable domain reads DTAVSQTPKYLVTQMGNDKSIKCEQNLGHDTMYWYKQDSKKFLKIMFSYNNKELIINETVPNRFSPKSPDKAHLNLHINSLELGDSAVYFCASSSGTGTGHKPLHFGNGTRLTVT.

This clonotype was counted only a few times. The chain carries TRBV5-1 and TRBJ2-3, with TRBD1 as a possible D gene (7 bases). Trimming left V 4 bases short and J 4 bases short, with 16 bases between. The length of the CDR3 is 15 residues. Germline V CDR1 and CDR2: SGHRS, YFSETQ. The CDR3 bases are TGCGCCAGCAGCATCCAAGACAGGGAGGCAGATACGCAGTATTTT. Protein sequence: CASSIQDREADTQYF.